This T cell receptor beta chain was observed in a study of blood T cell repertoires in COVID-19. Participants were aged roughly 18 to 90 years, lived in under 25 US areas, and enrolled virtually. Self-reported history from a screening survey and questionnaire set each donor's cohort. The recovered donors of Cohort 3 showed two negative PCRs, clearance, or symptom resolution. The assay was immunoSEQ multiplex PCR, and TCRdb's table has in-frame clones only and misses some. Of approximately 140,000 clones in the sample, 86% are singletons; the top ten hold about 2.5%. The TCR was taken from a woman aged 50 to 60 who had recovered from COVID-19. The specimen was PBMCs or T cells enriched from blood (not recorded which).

CDR3 in amino acids: CASSVLPAGGATGELFF. The CDR3 bases are TGTGCCAGCAGCGTATTACCGGCAGGGGGAGCCACCGGGGAGCTGTTTTTT. The chain carries TRBV9 and TRBJ2-2; 7 bases align to TRBD1. V was pared by 1 base and J by 4 bases, with 10 bases of the junction left unmatched. This CDR3 contains 17 residues. CDR1 is SGDLS and CDR2 is YYNGEE in the germline V gene.